This T cell receptor (beta chain) was obtained from a study of blood T cell repertoires in COVID-19. As for the study in general: COVID-19 samples from acute and convalescent phases originated in the United States, Italy and Spain. From T cells, B-cell-depleted T cells, or PBMCs came the material, which was cDNA or gDNA.

Methods used by the authors: Reference gene primer amplification in the assay estimated nucleated cell counts. Generated by immunoSEQ multiplex PCR, the TCRdb table keeps only in-frame clones and is missing some. V and J calls and clone size are as listed in that table; D and trimming were resolved from the DNA. Of hundreds of thousands of clones listed, more than 70% were seen once; the top ten hold under 8%. Per the germline V gene, CDR1 is SGHRS and CDR2 is YFSETQ. Trimming cost V 6 bases and J 5 bases; bases outside gene matches: 16. This CDR3 is 17 amino acids long. The Seattle site enrolled patients during active infection and followed them longitudinally.

This chain links TRBV5-1 with TRBJ1-1; 10 nucleotides match TRBD1. The sequencing input was peripheral blood. The clonotype was recovered from a woman aged 30 to 39 with COVID-19, enrolled during active disease. The CDR3 DNA sequence: TGCGCCAGCACCCGATCCGGACCGGGACAGGGGAGGACTGAAGCTTTCTTT. Translation gives CASTRSGPGQGRTEAFF.